Below, 13 T cell receptor beta chains from the same sample are listed, as sequenced in a study of vaccination and CD4 T cells after COVID-19. The antigens these receptors bind are not known. The Oncomine TCR Beta short-read assay sequenced DNA from cultured CD4+ T cells. MiXCR, applied by TCRdb to the PCR reads, yields one record per CDR3 protein. The table records just over 20,000 distinct CDR3 sequences, around 62% of them present only once. Treatment indicated: approximately nine-day PBMC culture with coronavirus spike peptide pools or control peptides (ViraFEST assay). Specimen: CD4+ T cells from blood, cultured in vitro, collected before SARS-CoV-2 vaccination. Receptor source: a human donor who received a COVID-19 vaccine.

The V and J genes are TRBV29-1 and TRBJ1-2; 10 positions match TRBD1. From germline, CDR1 is SQVTM and CDR2 ANQGSEA. V gave up 6 bases and J gave up 4 bases; unmatched junction bases: 8. The CDR3 runs to 14 residues. CDR3 region: CSVTTGGGGYGYTF. The CDR3 nucleotides are TGCAGCGTCACGACAGGGGGCGGCGGCTATGGCTACACCTTC. The full variable domain, rest sourced from reference TRBV29-1 and TRBJ1-2, is SAVISQKPSRDICQRGTSLTIQCQVDSQVTMMFWYRQQPGQSLTLIATANQGSEATYESGFVIDKFPISRPNLTFSTLTVSNMSPEDSSIYLCSVTTGGGGYGYTFGSGTRLTVV.

The chain carries TRBV2 and TRBJ1-2; 9 bases align to TRBD1. J gave up 4 bases and V 4 bases, and 7 bases lay outside the gene matches. This CDR3 has 15 residues. The germline CDR1 and CDR2 sequences are SNHLY and FYNNEI. CDR3 sequence reads: CASSADRGFAYGYTF. CDR3 bases: TGTGCCAGCAGTGCGGACAGGGGCTTCGCCTATGGCTACACCTTC.

The chain joins TRBV6-1 to TRBJ2-5; 7 nucleotides match TRBD1. V dropped 6 bases and J dropped 3; count of bases not matched to a gene: 4. CDR3 length: 13 amino acids. Germline CDR1 reads MNHNS; CDR2 reads SASEGT. CDR3 nucleotides: TGTGCCAGCAGACCAGGGGGTAAAGAGACCCAGTACTTC. Its protein product is CASRPGGKETQYF.

Here the CDR3 reads CASTPGQGRGRNEQYF. DNA of the CDR3: TGTGCCAGTACCCCGGGACAGGGTCGAGGGCGGAACGAGCAGTACTTC. This chain joins TRBV19 and TRBJ2-7; 9 bases align to TRBD1. The CDR3 is 16 amino acids. The trim removed 7 bases at V and 5 bases at J, leaving 15 bases unmatched. CDR1 LNHDA and CDR2 SQIVND come from the germline V gene (reference sequence). Together with reference TRBV19 and TRBJ2-7, the CDR3 gives the full variable domain: DGGITQSPKYLFRKEGQNVTLSCEQNLNHDAMYWYRQDPGQGLRLIYYSQIVNDFQKGDIAEGYSVSREKKESFPLTVTSAQKNPTAFYLCASTPGQGRGRNEQYFGPGTRLTVT.

This chain connects TRBV6-1 to TRBJ2-5; TRBD1 might be the D (6 bases). The V gene's germline CDR1 is MNHNS and CDR2 SASEGT. This CDR3 spans 16 amino acids. The V end lost 4 bases, the J end lost 1 base, and 16 bases lay between the germline ends. The CDR3 region has the DNA TGTGCCAGCAGTGGAGTCAGGGGAAACCTCCAAGAGACCCAGTACTTC. It specifies CASSGVRGNLQETQYF.

The J gene is TRBJ1-4, the V gene TRBV6-1; possibly TRBD1 for D (6 bases). The CDR3 contains 12 residues. The V gene's germline CDR1 is MNHNS and CDR2 SASEGT. Deletions cut 6 bases from V and 7 bases from J, with 9 bases between. CDR3 coding DNA: TGTGCCAGCAGACAGGGAGGTGAAAAACTGTTTTTT. Protein product: CASRQGGEKLFF.

V and J are TRBV28 and TRBJ1-4; D may be TRBD1 (5 bases). Trimming removed 11 bases from V and 0 bases from J, with 16 bases in between. The germline V gene encodes CDR1 MDHEN and CDR2 SYDVKM. This CDR3 spans 15 amino acids. CDR3 amino acids: CAVRPTVATNEKLFF. The CDR3, as DNA: TGTGCCGTTAGGCCGACAGTCGCAACTAATGAAAAACTGTTTTTT.

This chain joins TRBV20-1 and TRBJ1-6; 7 bases match TRBD1. After removal of 7 bases from V and 7 bases from J, the junction contained 13 bases not matched to a gene. Germline V gene data show CDR1 as DFQATT and CDR2 as SNEGSKA (reference sequence). The CDR3 consists of 15 residues. CDR3 nucleotide sequence: TGCAGTGTTCAATCCCCGGGACAGTGGAATTCACCCCTCCACTTT. This codes for CSVQSPGQWNSPLHF.

This CDR3 reads CASSWGQSQETQYF. CDR3 DNA sequence: TGTGCCAGCAGTTGGGGACAGAGCCAAGAGACCCAGTACTTC. The chain has TRBV27 and TRBJ2-5; 7 nucleotides agree with TRBD1. The ends lost 4 bases at V and 1 base at J; junction bases unmatched: 3. This CDR3 has 14 residues. CDR1 is MNHEY, CDR2 SMNVEV, per germline (reference sequence).

There are a few counts of this clonotype. This chain links TRBV6-2 or TRBV6-3 with TRBJ2-3; no clear D gene. This CDR3 comprises 17 residues. V shed 7 bases and J shed 6 bases, with 26 bases lying between them. Germline V gives CDR1 MNHEY, CDR2 SVGEGT. CDR3 sequence reads: CASNTLQVPGERDTQYF. DNA of the CDR3: TGTGCCAGCAATACACTCCAAGTACCAGGAGAGAGGGATACGCAGTATTTT.

The chain couples TRBV30 to TRBJ1-5; D perhaps matches TRBD1 (5 bases). Trimming left V 0 bases short and J 5 bases short, with 11 bases between. The CDR3 runs to 14 residues. Germline loops: CDR1 GTSNPN, CDR2 SVGIG (reference sequence). CDR3: CAWSVMTADQPQHF. The CDR3 nucleotides are TGTGCCTGGAGTGTGATGACAGCCGATCAGCCCCAGCATTTT.

This clonotype turned up a few times. The chain couples TRBV20-1 to TRBJ1-1, with D possibly TRBD1 on 5 matching bases. This CDR3 comprises 14 residues. CDR1 and CDR2 (germline): DFQATT, SNEGSKA (reference sequence). Trimming shortened V by 0 bases and J by 1 base, and 9 bases separated the two germline ends. The CDR3 sequence: CSARDLGTNTEAFF. The CDR3 nucleotides are TGCAGTGCTAGAGATTTGGGGACGAACACTGAAGCTTTCTTT.

This clonotype was observed a few times. The gene calls are TRBV30 and TRBJ1-1; maybe TRBD1 (5 bases). This CDR3 is 15 amino acids long. The V gene's germline CDR1 is GTSNPN and CDR2 SVGIG (reference sequence). With 0 bases removed from V and 5 bases from J, the gap between germline ends came to 16 bases. The CDR3 DNA reads as TGTGCCTGGAGTGTTGATCAAGGGGTTATTACTGAAGCTTTCTTT. This codes for CAWSVDQGVITEAFF.